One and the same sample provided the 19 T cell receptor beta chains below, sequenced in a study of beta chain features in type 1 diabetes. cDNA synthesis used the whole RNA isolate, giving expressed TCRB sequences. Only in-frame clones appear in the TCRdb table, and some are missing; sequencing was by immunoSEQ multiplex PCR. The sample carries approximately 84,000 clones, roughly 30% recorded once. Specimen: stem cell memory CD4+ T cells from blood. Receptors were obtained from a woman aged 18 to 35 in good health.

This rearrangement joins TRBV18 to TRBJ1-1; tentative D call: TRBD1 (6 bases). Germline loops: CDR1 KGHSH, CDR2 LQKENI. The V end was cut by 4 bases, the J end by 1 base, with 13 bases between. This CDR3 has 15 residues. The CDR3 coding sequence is TGTGCCAGCTCACACTCAGGGGTCGGGAACACTGAAGCTTTCTTT. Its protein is CASSHSGVGNTEAFF.

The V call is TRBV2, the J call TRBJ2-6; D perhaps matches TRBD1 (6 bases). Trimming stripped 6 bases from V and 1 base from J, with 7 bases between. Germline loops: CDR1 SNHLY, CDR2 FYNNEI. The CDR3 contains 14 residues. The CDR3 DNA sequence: TGTGCCAGCAGCGGACAGTCTGGGGCCAACGTCCTGACTTTC. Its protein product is CASSGQSGANVLTF.

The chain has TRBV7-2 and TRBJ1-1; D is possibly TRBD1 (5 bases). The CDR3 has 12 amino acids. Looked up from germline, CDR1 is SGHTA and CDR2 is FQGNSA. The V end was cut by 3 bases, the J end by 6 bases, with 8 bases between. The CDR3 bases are TGTGCCAGCAGCTTCCAGGGCGCTGAAGCTTTCTTT. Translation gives CASSFQGAEAFF.

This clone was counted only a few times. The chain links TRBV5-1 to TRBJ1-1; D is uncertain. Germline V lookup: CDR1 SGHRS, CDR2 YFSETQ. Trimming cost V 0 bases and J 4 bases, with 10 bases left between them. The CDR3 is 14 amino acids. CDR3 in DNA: TGCGCCAGCAGCTTGGATGCCGGGAGCACTGAAGCTTTCTTT. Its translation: CASSLDAGSTEAFF.

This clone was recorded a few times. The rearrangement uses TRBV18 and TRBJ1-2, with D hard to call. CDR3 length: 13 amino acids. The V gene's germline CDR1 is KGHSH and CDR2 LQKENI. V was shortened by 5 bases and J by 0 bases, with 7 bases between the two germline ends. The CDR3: CASSAGANYGYTF. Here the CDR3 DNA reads TGTGCCAGCTCAGCCGGAGCTAACTATGGCTACACCTTC.

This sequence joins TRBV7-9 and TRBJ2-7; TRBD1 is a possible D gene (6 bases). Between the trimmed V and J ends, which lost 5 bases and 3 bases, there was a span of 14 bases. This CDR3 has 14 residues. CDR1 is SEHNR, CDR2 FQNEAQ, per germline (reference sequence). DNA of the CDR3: TGTGCCAGCAGCATTCCGGGACACTACTACGAGCAGTACTTC. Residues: CASSIPGHYYEQYF.

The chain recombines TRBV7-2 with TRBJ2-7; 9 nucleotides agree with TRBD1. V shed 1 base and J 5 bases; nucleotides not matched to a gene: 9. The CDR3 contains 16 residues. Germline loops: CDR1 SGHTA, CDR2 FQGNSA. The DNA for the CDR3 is TGTGCCAGCAGCTTAGTAGGGACAGGGTTCTTGAACGAGCAGTACTTC. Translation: CASSLVGTGFLNEQYF.

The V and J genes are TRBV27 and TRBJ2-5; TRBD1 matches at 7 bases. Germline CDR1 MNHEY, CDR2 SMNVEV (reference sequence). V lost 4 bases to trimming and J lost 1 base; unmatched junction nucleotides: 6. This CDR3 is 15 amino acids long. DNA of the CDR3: TGTGCCAGCAGTTCCGGGACAGTTCTCCAAGAGACCCAGTACTTC. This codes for CASSSGTVLQETQYF.

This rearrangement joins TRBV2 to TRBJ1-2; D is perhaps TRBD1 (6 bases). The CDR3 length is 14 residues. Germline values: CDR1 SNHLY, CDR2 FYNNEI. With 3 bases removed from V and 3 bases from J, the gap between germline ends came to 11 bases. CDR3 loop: CASSEQGSHYGYTF. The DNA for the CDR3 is TGTGCCAGCAGTGAGCAGGGGAGCCACTATGGCTACACCTTC. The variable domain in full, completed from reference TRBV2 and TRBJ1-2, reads EPEVTQTPSHQVTQMGQEVILRCVPISNHLYFYWYRQILGQKVEFLVSFYNNEISEKSEIFDDQFSVERPDGSNFTLKIRSTKLEDSAMYFCASSEQGSHYGYTFGSGTRLTVV.

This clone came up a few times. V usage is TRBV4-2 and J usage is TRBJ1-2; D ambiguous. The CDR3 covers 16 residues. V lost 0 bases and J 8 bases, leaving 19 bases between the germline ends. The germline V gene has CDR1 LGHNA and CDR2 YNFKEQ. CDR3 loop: CASSQDLVGALKGYTF. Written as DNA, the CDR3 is TGTGCCAGCAGCCAAGATCTGGTCGGAGCCTTGAAGGGCTACACCTTC.

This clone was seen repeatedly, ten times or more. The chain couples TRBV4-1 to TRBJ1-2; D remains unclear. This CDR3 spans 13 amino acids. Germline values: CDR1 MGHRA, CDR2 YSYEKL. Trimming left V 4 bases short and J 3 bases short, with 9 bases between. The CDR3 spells CASSPREDYGYTF. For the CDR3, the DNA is TGCGCCAGCAGCCCGAGGGAAGACTATGGCTACACCTTC.

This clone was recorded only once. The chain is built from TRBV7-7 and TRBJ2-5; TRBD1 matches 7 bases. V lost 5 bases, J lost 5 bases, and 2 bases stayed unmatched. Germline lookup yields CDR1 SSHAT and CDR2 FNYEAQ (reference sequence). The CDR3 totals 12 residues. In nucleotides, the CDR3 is TGTGCCAGCAGCGCAGGGGGTGAGACCCAGTACTTC. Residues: CASSAGGETQYF.

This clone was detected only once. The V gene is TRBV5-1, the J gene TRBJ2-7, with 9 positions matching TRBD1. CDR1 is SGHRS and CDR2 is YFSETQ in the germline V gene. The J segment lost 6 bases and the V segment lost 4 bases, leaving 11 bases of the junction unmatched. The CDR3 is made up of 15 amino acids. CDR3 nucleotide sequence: TGCGCCAGCAGCCCCGGGGGGACAGGGAATCTCGAGCAGTACTTC. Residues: CASSPGGTGNLEQYF.

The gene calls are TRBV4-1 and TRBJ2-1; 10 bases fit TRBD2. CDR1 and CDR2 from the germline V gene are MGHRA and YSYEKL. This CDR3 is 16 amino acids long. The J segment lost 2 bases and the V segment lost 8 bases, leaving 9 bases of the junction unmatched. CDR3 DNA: TGCGCCAGCGTCCTCGGGACTAGCGAACCCTACAATGAGCAGTTCTTC. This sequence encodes CASVLGTSEPYNEQFF.

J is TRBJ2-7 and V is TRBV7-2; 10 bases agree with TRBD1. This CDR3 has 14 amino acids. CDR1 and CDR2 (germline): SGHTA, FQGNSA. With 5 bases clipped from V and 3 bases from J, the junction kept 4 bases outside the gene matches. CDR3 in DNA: TGTGCCAGCAGCCCGACAGGGGGCAACTACGAGCAGTACTTC. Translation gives CASSPTGGNYEQYF.

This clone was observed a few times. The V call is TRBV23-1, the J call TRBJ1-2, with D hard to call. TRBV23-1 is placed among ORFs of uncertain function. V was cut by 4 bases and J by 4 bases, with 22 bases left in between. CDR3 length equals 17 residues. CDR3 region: CASSRQRRIVVRYGYTF. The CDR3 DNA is TGCGCCAGCAGTCGGCAGAGGAGGATAGTAGTACGCTATGGCTACACCTTC.

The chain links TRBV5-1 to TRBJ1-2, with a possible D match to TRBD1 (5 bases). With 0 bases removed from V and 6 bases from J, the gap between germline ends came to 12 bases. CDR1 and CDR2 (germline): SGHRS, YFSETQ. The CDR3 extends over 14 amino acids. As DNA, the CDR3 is TGCGCCAGCAGCTTGGCGCCACAGGTGCATGGCTACACCTTC. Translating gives CASSLAPQVHGYTF.

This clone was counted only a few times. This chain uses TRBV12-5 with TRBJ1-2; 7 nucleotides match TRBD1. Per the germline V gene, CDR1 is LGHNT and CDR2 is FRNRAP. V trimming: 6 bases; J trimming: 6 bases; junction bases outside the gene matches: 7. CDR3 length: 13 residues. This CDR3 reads CASGLTGVHGYTF. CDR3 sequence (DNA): TGTGCTAGTGGCTTAACAGGGGTTCATGGCTACACCTTC.

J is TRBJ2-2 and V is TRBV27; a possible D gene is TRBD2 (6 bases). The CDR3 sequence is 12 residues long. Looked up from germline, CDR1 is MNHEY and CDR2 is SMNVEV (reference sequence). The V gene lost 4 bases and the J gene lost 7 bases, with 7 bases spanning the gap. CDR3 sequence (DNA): TGTGCCAGCAGTTGGAGGGGCGGGGAGCTGTTTTTT. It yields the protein CASSWRGGELFF.